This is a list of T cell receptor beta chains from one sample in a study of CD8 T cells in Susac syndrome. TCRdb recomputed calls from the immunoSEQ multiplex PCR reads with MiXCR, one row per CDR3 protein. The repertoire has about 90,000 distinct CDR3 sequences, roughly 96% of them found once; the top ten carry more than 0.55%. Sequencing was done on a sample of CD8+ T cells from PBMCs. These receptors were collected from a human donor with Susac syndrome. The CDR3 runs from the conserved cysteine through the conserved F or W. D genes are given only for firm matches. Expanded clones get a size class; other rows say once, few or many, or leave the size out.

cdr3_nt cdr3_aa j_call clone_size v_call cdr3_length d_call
TGTGCCAGCAGTTACCACAGCACTGAAGCTTTCTTT CASSYHSTEAFF TRBJ1-1 - TRBV6-2/TRBV6-3 12 -
TGCAGTGCTAGAGAGGGTAGCGGGGTAGGCACAGATACGCAGTATTTT CSAREGSGVGTDTQYF TRBJ2-3 - TRBV20-1 16 TRBD2
TGTGCCAGCAGTTACGTGGGCGGAGGAACAGATACGCAGTATTTT CASSYVGGGTDTQYF TRBJ2-3 few TRBV6-5 15 -
TGTGCCAGCAGCTTAATCGGGAGCTCCTACGAGCAGTACTTC CASSLIGSSYEQYF TRBJ2-7 - TRBV7-8 14 -
TGTGCCAGCAGCTTAGGCAGGCTCCAAGAGACCCAGTACTTC CASSLGRLQETQYF TRBJ2-5 - TRBV11-2 14 -
TGTGCCAGCAGCTGGGACACCATGAACACTGAAGCTTTCTTT CASSWDTMNTEAFF TRBJ1-1 few TRBV6-2/TRBV6-3 14 -
TGTGCCACCAGTGACCCTGGGATGGGGCCTAATGAAAAACTGTTTTTT CATSDPGMGPNEKLFF TRBJ1-4 once TRBV24-1 16 -
TGTGCCAGCAGCCACCGACAGGGGGCCAACACTGAAGCTTTCTTT CASSHRQGANTEAFF TRBJ1-1 - TRBV14 15 TRBD1
TGTGCCAGCAGCCAGGGGGGGTTTGATCAGCCCCAGCATTTT CASSQGGFDQPQHF TRBJ1-5 - TRBV7-9 14 TRBD1
TGCAGTGCCAGGGACAGGGGGTTCAACGAGCAGTACTTC CSARDRGFNEQYF TRBJ2-7 - TRBV20-1 13 TRBD1
TGTGCCAGCAGCCAAGCCCGGACAGGGGTGGCTGAGCAGTTCTTC CASSQARTGVAEQFF TRBJ2-1 - TRBV4-2 15 TRBD1
TGTGCCAGCAGCTCCCGTGCGGAAGGGGGCCAGTATTTT CASSSRAEGGQYF TRBJ2-3 - TRBV7-2 13 TRBD1
TGTGCCAGCAGCCCACGGACAGGGAAAAGCGAGCAGTACTTC CASSPRTGKSEQYF TRBJ2-7 once TRBV7-8 14 TRBD1
TGTGCCAGCAGTGCCGGGTCCTTAGATACGCAGTATTTT CASSAGSLDTQYF TRBJ2-3 - TRBV28 13 -
TGCGCAGGACAGTTCCAAGAGACCCAGTACTTC CAGQFQETQYF TRBJ2-5 - TRBV20-1 11 -
TGTGCCAGCAGTTTATGGGACTCCGCGGGGTACAATGAGCAGTTCTTC CASSLWDSAGYNEQFF TRBJ2-1 - TRBV28 16 -
TGTGCCAGCAGCTTGGGGCAATTGGGACGGGGCGAGTTCTTC CASSLGQLGRGEFF TRBJ2-1 - TRBV5-6 14 -
TGTGCCAGCAGCTCCCCTCTAGCGGGGGGGGACAATGAGCAGTTCTTC CASSSPLAGGDNEQFF TRBJ2-1 - TRBV7-9 16 TRBD2
TGTGCCACCAGCACCCTAGAGGGGGTAAATCAGCCCCAGCATTTT CATSTLEGVNQPQHF TRBJ1-5 - TRBV15 15 -
TGTGCCTGTCTCAAGCCTACGTCTGAAGCTTTCTTT CACLKPTSEAFF TRBJ1-1 - TRBV30 12 -
TGCAGTGCTAGCCCGGGCGGACGGGGGGGTGGCTACACCTTC CSASPGGRGGGYTF TRBJ1-2 - TRBV20-1 14 -
TGTGCCAGCAGTTTATACGTGGGCGATCAGCCCCAGCATTTT CASSLYVGDQPQHF TRBJ1-5 - TRBV6-2/TRBV6-3 14 -
TGTGCCAGCGGCGGGGGGCGCGGGGTCGATCGGGCTTTCTTT CASGGGRGVDRAFF TRBJ1-1 - TRBV2 14 -
TGCGCCAGCAGCTATCGGGACGCCACAGGAGGCACTGAAGCTTTCTTT CASSYRDATGGTEAFF TRBJ1-1 - TRBV5-1 16 -
TGTGCCAGCAGGGCGGATTCACCCCTCCACTTT CASRADSPLHF TRBJ1-6 - TRBV25-1 11 -
TGTGCCAGCACCCCTTCGGTGTTTTTCTCTGGGGCCAACGTCCTGACTTTC CASTPSVFFSGANVLTF TRBJ2-6 - TRBV6-1 17 -
TGTGCCAGCAGTGGGGACCGCTACTATGGCTACACCTTC CASSGDRYYGYTF TRBJ1-2 - TRBV2 13 -
TGTGCCAGCAGCCCCGGACTAGCGGGGGGGTTACATGAGCAGTTCTTC CASSPGLAGGLHEQFF TRBJ2-1 - TRBV5-6 16 TRBD2
TGTGCCAGCAGGAAACAGCTGGCGAACACTGAAGCTTTCTTT CASRKQLANTEAFF TRBJ1-1 - TRBV4-2 14 -
TGTGCCAGCAGCTTAACGGCCAGGGTCCATGGAAACACCATATATTTT CASSLTARVHGNTIYF TRBJ1-3 - TRBV7-8 16 -
TGCAGTGCTGACACAGAAACGTATGGCAATGAGCAGTTCTTC CSADTETYGNEQFF TRBJ2-1 - TRBV20-1 14 -
TGCGCCAGCAGCTTGGGCACAACGGACACTGAAGCTTTCTTT CASSLGTTDTEAFF TRBJ1-1 once TRBV5-1 14 -
TGTGCCAGCTCACCGAGCGACAGCAATCAGCCCCAGCATTTT CASSPSDSNQPQHF TRBJ1-5 - TRBV18 14 -
TGTGCCAGCAGCCCAGCCGGGAGCAACACCGGGGAGCTGTTTTTT CASSPAGSNTGELFF TRBJ2-2 - TRBV3-1 15 -
TGTGCCAGCAGCTCCCGACGGGGGAATCAAGAGACCCAGTACTTC CASSSRRGNQETQYF TRBJ2-5 - TRBV11-3 15 -
TGTGCCAGCAGCGTCAAGGGCTTACCCCTCCACTTT CASSVKGLPLHF TRBJ1-6 - TRBV7-9 12 -
TGTGCCAGCAGTTTTGGGGTTGGCTACACCTTC CASSFGVGYTF TRBJ1-2 - TRBV12-3/TRBV12-4 11 -
TGTGCCAGCAGTTTATATGGGTCCCGAGAGACCCAGTACTTC CASSLYGSRETQYF TRBJ2-5 - TRBV27 14 -
TGTGCCAGCAGCCCGGGACTAGCGGGGGGGCTAACCTACGAGCAGTACTTC CASSPGLAGGLTYEQYF TRBJ2-7 - TRBV9 17 TRBD2
TGTGCCATCAAGGAGGACAATAGCAATCAGCCCCAGCATTTT CAIKEDNSNQPQHF TRBJ1-5 - TRBV10-3 14 -
TGCAGTGCTACCCCTGGGACAGCCTATGGCTACACCTTC CSATPGTAYGYTF TRBJ1-2 - TRBV20-1 13 TRBD1
TGTGCCAGCAGCCCAGAGGACGGGGACCCCCTCTCCTACGAGCAGTACTTC CASSPEDGDPLSYEQYF TRBJ2-7 - TRBV7-9 17 -